Reported below is one TCR beta chain. Study processing details: Amplification of reference gene primers provided the estimated nucleated cell counts. This table comes from immunoSEQ multiplex PCR, and its TCRdb copy is limited to in-frame clones, with some not included. From that table come the V and J calls and clone size; the DNA was used to work out D and trimming. The sample holds around 140,000 clones; approximately 81% are singletons and the top ten take 7% to 10%. The data were taken from a study of blood T cell repertoires in COVID-19. The CDR3 is 15 amino acids. Germline V lookup: CDR1 MDHEN, CDR2 SYDVKM. V was cut by 5 bases and J by 0 bases, with 14 bases left in between.

Material for sequencing was peripheral blood. The sequence came from a human donor in a cohort sampled during active COVID-19. The chain carries TRBV28 and TRBJ2-7; weak D call: TRBD1 (6 bases). The CDR3 DNA reads TGTGCCAGCAGTCTGATAGACAGGAGCTCCTACGAGCAGTACTTC. This sequence encodes CASSLIDRSSYEQYF.